This T cell receptor (beta chain) was captured by sequencing in a study of blood T cell repertoires in COVID-19. Study-wide context: Some COVID-19 samples were acute and others convalescent; all came from the United States, Italy and Spain. The analysed material was cDNA or gDNA that came from T cells, B-cell-depleted T cells, or PBMCs.

Seattle researchers signed up patients amid active infection and tracked them longitudinally. Germline V gene sequence: CDR1 MNHEY, CDR2 SVGAGI. Trimming shortened V by 6 bases and J by 4 bases, and 12 bases separated the two germline ends. The CDR3 consists of 13 residues. Original data processing: Using reference gene primer amplification, nucleated cell counts were estimated. Sequencing was performed with immunoSEQ multiplex PCR; in TCRdb, only in-frame clones are kept and a portion is missing. V and J calls and clone size come straight from that table; D and trimming were deduced from the DNA. The data show 85,000 to 100,000 clones, 70% to 90% seen once.

This sequence was found in a woman aged 55-69 years with COVID-19, enrolled during active disease. The gene calls are TRBV6-5 and TRBJ1-2, with a possible D match to TRBD1 (6 bases). Sequenced input: peripheral blood. The CDR3 nucleotides are TGTGCCAGCAGATCACAGGGCGGCTATGGCTACACCTTC. It is translated as CASRSQGGYGYTF.